The 26 T cell receptor gamma chains reported below all come from one sample, sequenced in a study of Vδ1+ human thymocytes. Study results and limitations: Thymic TRG and TRD repertoires appeared highly polyclonal, with Gaussian CDR3 length distributions.

Their cognate antigens are unknown. Sequences come from RNA converted to cDNA by reverse transcription. The CDR3 regions were amplified by multiplex PCR from V-gene primers to a constant-region primer. TCRdb fed the multiplex PCR reads to CATT. The data hold around 30,000 gamma-chain clones, with roughly a fifth observed a single time. Sample: Vdelta1+ gamma-delta thymocytes from the thymus. Subset of the sample: FACS-sorted CD3+ TCRalphabeta- TCRVdelta1+ TCRVdelta2- thymocytes. The receptor source for this set is a boy younger than two who had congenital heart surgery.

This clone turned up a few times. J is TRGJ1 or TRGJ2 and V is TRGV8. This CDR3 spans 12 amino acids. The V and J ends lost 4 bases and 6 bases, in that order; junction bases with no gene match: 6. CDR1 VENAVY and CDR2 YDSYNSRV come from the germline V gene. The CDR3 DNA reads TGTGCCACCTGGGACTGCCGTTATAAGAAACTCTTT. Translation gives CATWDCRYKKLF.

The rearrangement uses TRGV2 and TRGJ1 or TRGJ2. This CDR3 region has 15 residues. Germline V gives CDR1 EGSNGY, CDR2 YDSYNSKV. V lost 1 base and J lost 2; bases outside the gene matches: 8. CDR3 nucleotides: TGTGCCACCTGGGACGGCCAACAGGATTATTATAAGAAACTCTTT. Its translation is CATWDGQQDYYKKLF.

This clone has a handful of counts. The chain joins TRGV9 to TRGJP1. The CDR3 has 11 residues. The V segment lost 10 bases and the J segment 4 bases; nucleotides outside the gene matches: 3. Per germline, CDR1 GITISATS and CDR2 ISYDGTV (reference sequence). The DNA for the CDR3 is TGTGCCTTATACACTGGTTGGTTCAAGATATTT. It translates to CALYTGWFKIF.

This clone was found a few times. Other DNA sequences within the sample encode an identical CDR3. The chain recombines TRGV5 with TRGJ1 or TRGJ2. Germline lookup yields CDR1 VINAFY and CDR2 YDVSNSKD. V was pared by 0 bases and J by 4 bases, with 6 bases of the junction left unmatched. CDR3 length: 14 residues. CDR3 coding DNA: TGTGCCACCTGGGACAGGCCGTCCTATTATAAGAAACTCTTT. Its protein is CATWDRPSYYKKLF.

There are a few counts of this clone. A single base separates this from a much larger clone, so it may be a read error. At the DNA level, this CDR3 is encoded by other sequences in the same sample as well. V and J are TRGV9 and TRGJ1 or TRGJ2. This CDR3 region has 12 residues. Trimming removed 3 bases from V and 4 bases from J; junction bases left unmatched: 3. The germline CDR1 and CDR2 sequences are GITISATS and ISYDGTV (reference sequence). CDR3 nucleotide sequence: TGTGCCTTGTGGGAGAAGTATTATAAGAAACTCTTT. Translating gives CALWEKYYKKLF.

The V call is TRGV4, the J call TRGJ1 or TRGJ2. V dropped 0 bases and J dropped 16; count of bases not matched to a gene: 9. The CDR3 is 11 amino acids. Germline CDR1 and CDR2: EGSTGY and YDSYTSSV. This chain's CDR3 is CATWDGLRCLF. The DNA for the CDR3 is TGTGCCACCTGGGATGGGCTGAGGTGTCTCTTT.

A few counts support this clone. The chain links TRGV4 to TRGJ1 or TRGJ2. CDR1 EGSTGY and CDR2 YDSYTSSV come from the germline V gene. V was clipped by 4 bases and J by 2 bases; unmatched bases: 5. This CDR3 region has 13 residues. Here the CDR3 DNA reads TGTGCCACCTGGGACCCCTATTATTATAAGAAACTCTTT. Its protein product is CATWDPYYYKKLF.

This clone was seen only a few times. The rearrangement uses TRGV9 and TRGJ1 or TRGJ2. J gave up 5 bases and V 2 bases, and 6 bases lay outside the gene matches. The CDR3 spans 13 residues. Germline loops: CDR1 GITISATS, CDR2 ISYDGTV (reference sequence). The CDR3 coding sequence is TGTGCCTTGTGGGAGGCGCGTGATTATAAGAAACTCTTT. It translates to CALWEARDYKKLF.

The chain couples TRGV8 to TRGJ1 or TRGJ2. The CDR3 totals 12 residues. Germline trimming cut 0 bases from V and 11 bases from J; bases unmatched to any gene: 7. Germline-derived CDR1 and CDR2 are VENAVY and YDSYNSRV. The CDR3 DNA follows: TGTGCCACCTGGGATAGGTCGGGGGAGAAACTCTTT. It specifies CATWDRSGEKLF.

The genes are TRGV8 and TRGJ1 or TRGJ2. Trimming cost V 8 bases and J 2 bases; bases outside gene matches: 3. The CDR3 extends over 11 amino acids. Per germline, CDR1 VENAVY and CDR2 YDSYNSRV. The CDR3 region has the DNA TGTGCCACCTCCCATTATTATAAGAAACTCTTT. Encoded protein: CATSHYYKKLF.

For this clone: The sample has other DNA sequences that encode this CDR3 too. V gene TRGV8 combines with J gene TRGJ1 or TRGJ2. V lost 5 bases and J lost 6; bases outside the gene matches: 4. This CDR3 is 11 amino acids long. Germline V gene sequence: CDR1 VENAVY, CDR2 YDSYNSRV. CDR3 amino acids: CATWASYKKLF. Written as DNA, the CDR3 is TGTGCCACCTGGGCATCTTATAAGAAACTCTTT.

As concerns this clone: This specimen includes other DNA sequences encoding the same CDR3. This chain connects TRGV8 to TRGJP1. V dropped 1 base and J dropped 7; count of bases not matched to a gene: 0. CDR1 VENAVY and CDR2 YDSYNSRV come from the germline V gene. The CDR3 covers 12 residues. CDR3 residues: CATWDSGWFKIF. In DNA form, the CDR3 reads TGTGCCACCTGGGATAGTGGTTGGTTCAAGATATTT.

This clone is medium-sized within its sample. This CDR3 is also generated by other DNA sequences in the sample. The J gene is TRGJ1 or TRGJ2, the V gene TRGV9. The length of the CDR3 is 13 residues. Per germline, CDR1 GITISATS and CDR2 ISYDGTV (reference sequence). After removal of 1 base from V and 3 bases from J, the junction contained 3 bases not matched to a gene. CDR3 protein: CALWEVPYYKKLF. DNA for the CDR3: TGTGCCTTGTGGGAGGTCCCTTATTATAAGAAACTCTTT.

This clone has more than one count but fewer than ten. Other DNA sequences from this sample encode an identical CDR3 as well. The rearrangement uses TRGV9 and TRGJP. Trimming cost V 3 bases and J 3 bases; bases outside gene matches: 2. Germline CDR1 and CDR2: GITISATS and ISYDGTV (reference sequence). The CDR3 has 16 residues. The CDR3, as DNA: TGTGCCTTGTGGGAGCCGCAAGAGTTGGGCAAAAAAATCAAGGTATTT. This translates into CALWEPQELGKKIKVF.

Comments on this clone: This could be a read error, since a much larger clone is one nucleotide away. At the DNA level, this CDR3 is encoded by other sequences in the same sample as well. V is TRGV5 and J is TRGJ1 or TRGJ2. Per germline, CDR1 VINAFY and CDR2 YDVSNSKD. This CDR3 is 12 amino acids long. The V gene end was trimmed by 0 bases and the J gene end by 9 bases; junction bases not matched to a gene: 5. The CDR3 here is CATWDRRSKKLF. In DNA form, the CDR3 reads TGTGCCACCTGGGACAGGCGATCTAAGAAACTCTTT.

This clone was picked up a small number of times. This chain uses TRGV5 with TRGJ1 or TRGJ2. The CDR3 sequence is 10 residues long. CDR1 VINAFY and CDR2 YDVSNSKD come from the germline V gene. Losses at the gene ends were 5 bases for V and 11 bases for J; bases not matched to a gene: 6. The CDR3 nucleotides are TGTGCCACCTGGGGGGCGGAGAAACTCTTT. Translation: CATWGAEKLF.

In regard to this clone: Different DNA sequences within this sample yield the same CDR3. V and J are TRGV3 and TRGJP2. The J segment lost 2 bases and the V segment lost 3 bases, leaving 3 bases of the junction unmatched. Germline CDR1 and CDR2: VTNTFY and YDVSTARD (reference sequence). CDR3 size: 14 residues. The CDR3 coding sequence is TGTGCCACCTGGGACCTGAGTAGTGATTGGATCAAGACGTTT. The encoded protein is CATWDLSSDWIKTF.

The chain carries TRGV8 and TRGJ1 or TRGJ2. Trimming at V came to 1 base and at J to 5 bases, leaving 8 bases not matched to a gene. The CDR3 loop spans 14 amino acids. Germline V gene sequence: CDR1 VENAVY, CDR2 YDSYNSRV. CDR3 amino acids: CATWDSGGNYKKLF. In DNA, the CDR3 is TGTGCCACCTGGGATAGTGGTGGCAATTATAAGAAACTCTTT.

Details on this clone: This may be a read error: a much more frequent sequence differs by one nucleotide. Additional DNA sequences in this sample encode the identical CDR3. This chain connects TRGV9 to TRGJ1 or TRGJ2. Germline CDR1 reads GITISATS; CDR2 reads ISYDGTV (reference sequence). Germline trimming cut 0 bases from V and 9 bases from J; bases unmatched to any gene: 2. The CDR3 loop spans 11 amino acids. CDR3 residues: CALWEVPKKLF. The CDR3 DNA follows: TGTGCCTTGTGGGAGGTGCCTAAGAAACTCTTT.

This chain uses TRGV8 with TRGJ1 or TRGJ2. The CDR3 is 11 amino acids. Looked up from germline, CDR1 is VENAVY and CDR2 is YDSYNSRV. Germline trimming cut 4 bases from V and 8 bases from J; bases unmatched to any gene: 5. The CDR3 nucleotides are TGTGCCACCTGGGAAGTGGATAAGAAACTCTTT. Translated, it gives CATWEVDKKLF.

This clone turned up a few times. The V call is TRGV2, the J call TRGJP1. The ends lost 0 bases at V and 2 bases at J; junction bases unmatched: 3. Germline V gives CDR1 EGSNGY, CDR2 YDSYNSKV. The CDR3 is 15 amino acids. In DNA, the CDR3 is TGTGCCACCTGGGACGGGCGGACCACTGGTTGGTTCAAGATATTT. Protein product: CATWDGRTTGWFKIF.

This clone was seen more than once but under ten times. The rearrangement joins TRGV9 to TRGJ1 or TRGJ2. Germline lookup yields CDR1 GITISATS and CDR2 ISYDGTV (reference sequence). CDR3 length equals 12 residues. With 6 bases clipped from V and 3 bases from J, the junction kept 5 bases outside the gene matches. CDR3 bases: TGTGCCTTGTGGACCGTTTATTATAAGAAACTCTTT. Encoded protein: CALWTVYYKKLF.

The rearrangement uses TRGV9 and TRGJ1 or TRGJ2. The trim removed 4 bases at V and 1 base at J, leaving 4 bases unmatched. The CDR3 totals 13 residues. Germline-derived CDR1 and CDR2 are GITISATS and ISYDGTV (reference sequence). The CDR3 DNA reads TGTGCCTTGTGGGACCGTAATTATTATAAGAAACTCTTT. Amino acid sequence: CALWDRNYYKKLF.

The rearrangement uses TRGV3 and TRGJ1 or TRGJ2. Germline V gene lookup returns CDR1 VTNTFY and CDR2 YDVSTARD (reference sequence). The CDR3 contains 15 residues. V dropped 2 bases and J dropped 0; count of bases not matched to a gene: 7. CDR3 DNA sequence: TGTGCCACCTGGGACACACGCCCGAATTATTATAAGAAACTCTTT. It yields the protein CATWDTRPNYYKKLF.

Worth noting for this clone: Other DNA sequences in the sample encode the same CDR3. The V gene is TRGV9, the J gene TRGJ1 or TRGJ2. The CDR3 extends over 11 amino acids. With 0 bases clipped from V and 11 bases from J, the junction kept 4 bases outside the gene matches. Germline assignment: CDR1 GITISATS and CDR2 ISYDGTV (reference sequence). CDR3 nucleotides: TGTGCCTTGTGGGAGGTGCTCGAGAAACTCTTT. It specifies CALWEVLEKLF.

This rearrangement joins TRGV4 to TRGJ1 or TRGJ2. Germline lookup yields CDR1 EGSTGY and CDR2 YDSYTSSV. The CDR3 runs 13 residues. Unmatched junction bases numbered 9, after V lost 4 bases and J lost 6 bases. This chain's CDR3 is CATWEEGSYKKLF. CDR3 in DNA: TGTGCCACCTGGGAGGAAGGATCTTATAAGAAACTCTTT.